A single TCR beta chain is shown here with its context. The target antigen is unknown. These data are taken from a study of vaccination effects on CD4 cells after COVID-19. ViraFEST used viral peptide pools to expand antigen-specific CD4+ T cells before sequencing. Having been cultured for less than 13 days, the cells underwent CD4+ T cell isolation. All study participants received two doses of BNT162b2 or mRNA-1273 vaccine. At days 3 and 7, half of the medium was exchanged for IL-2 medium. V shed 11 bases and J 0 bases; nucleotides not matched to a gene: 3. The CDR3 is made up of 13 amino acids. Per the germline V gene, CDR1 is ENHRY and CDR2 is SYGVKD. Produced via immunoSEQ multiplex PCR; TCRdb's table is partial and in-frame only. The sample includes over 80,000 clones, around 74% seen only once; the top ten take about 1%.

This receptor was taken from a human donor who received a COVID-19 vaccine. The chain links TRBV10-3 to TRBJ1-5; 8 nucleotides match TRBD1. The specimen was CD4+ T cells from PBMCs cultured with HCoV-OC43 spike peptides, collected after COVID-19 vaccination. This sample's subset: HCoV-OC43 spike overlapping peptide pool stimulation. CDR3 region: CASTGDSNQPQHF. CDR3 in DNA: TGTGCCTCGACAGGGGATAGCAATCAGCCCCAGCATTTT.